This T cell receptor (beta chain) was recorded in a study of neoadjuvant anti-PD-1 for oral cavity cancer. Across the whole study: Around day 43, patients without progression received a fourth nivolumab dose before surgery. General study points: Only a few patients per response group were TCR-analyzed; validation needed.

Regarding this clone: Its antigen is still unknown.

This sample's time point: after neoadjuvant nivolumab, at surgical resection. Patients had HPV-negative, locally advanced oral cavity squamous cell carcinoma. The CDR3 covers 13 residues. The germline gives CDR1 MDHEN, CDR2 SYDVKM. The V and J ends lost 10 bases and 7 bases respectively, with 17 bases between them. Survey sequencing of tumors mostly used about 4.8 ug DNA, two replicates. Here immunoSEQ multiplex PCR was the method, and the copy in TCRdb shows in-frame clones only, minus some. The repertoire includes some 10,000 clones, around three fifths of them detected once, and roughly 7.1% sits in the top ten.

The sequence derives from a person aged 40 to 85 with oral cavity squamous cell carcinoma. This material consisted of tumor tissue, taken after nivolumab (anti-PD-1) treatment. The chain uses TRBV28 and TRBJ1-5, with a possible D match to TRBD1 (5 bases). Here the CDR3 DNA reads TGTGCCACCTTGGGGGGATTCGGGCAGCCCCAGCATTTT. Amino acids: CATLGGFGQPQHF.